The clone carrying this T cell receptor (beta chain) was observed a single time. TCRdb's copy holds only in-frame clones and misses some; the assay was immunoSEQ multiplex PCR. The sample shows 10,000 to 15,000 clones, almost 95% of them seen only once. Trimming cost V 2 bases and J 6 bases, with 11 bases left between them. CDR1 and CDR2 (germline): SNHLY, FYNNEI. There are 13 residues in the CDR3. The data belong to a study of technical replicates of blood from a handful of donors. J is TRBJ2-7 and V is TRBV2; TRBD2 is a possible D gene (5 bases). This sequence originates from a human donor in good health. Sequenced material: PBMCs. CDR3 bases: TGTGCCAGCAGTGAAAACAGTCGGGGCGAGCAGTACTTC. Amino acid sequence: CASSENSRGEQYF.